This T cell receptor beta chain originates from a study of blood T cell repertoires in COVID-19. Study-level information: Samples taken during acute and convalescent COVID-19 were collected in the United States, Italy and Spain.

Original processing methods: Reference gene primer amplification in the assay estimated nucleated cell counts. Here immunoSEQ multiplex PCR was the method, and the copy in TCRdb shows in-frame clones only, minus some. V, J and clone size derive from that table, while D and trimming were established from the DNA sequence. The data contain roughly 250,000 clones, roughly 80% of them singletons. The CDR3 sequence is 14 residues long. Germline V lookup: CDR1 LNHDA, CDR2 SQIVND (reference sequence). V lost 6 bases and J 4 bases, leaving 15 bases between the germline ends. The gene calls are TRBV19 and TRBJ1-2; the D is unclear. Sequenced input: peripheral blood. This TCR was recovered from an older woman with acute or convalescent COVID-19. The CDR3 nucleotides are TGTGCCAGTAGATCCACGAAAAGCTCCTATGGCTACACCTTC. As protein: CASRSTKSSYGYTF. The full variable domain, completed using reference TRBV19 and TRBJ1-2, is DGGITQSPKYLFRKEGQNVTLSCEQNLNHDAMYWYRQDPGQGLRLIYYSQIVNDFQKGDIAEGYSVSREKKESFPLTVTSAQKNPTAFYLCASRSTKSSYGYTFGSGTRLTVV.